What follows is one T cell receptor (beta chain) and its context. Methods used by the authors: Reference gene primer amplification in the assay estimated nucleated cell counts. TCRdb's table, derived via immunoSEQ multiplex PCR, lists solely in-frame clones and lacks some. From that table come the V and J calls and clone size; the DNA was used to work out D and trimming. There are about 190,000 clones in the sample; 85% to 90% occur only once, and approximately 0.64% lies in the top ten. CDR1 LGHDT and CDR2 YNNKEL come from the germline V gene (reference sequence). CDR3 length: 11 residues. Trimming pared 9 bases from V and 9 bases from J, leaving 11 bases between. This entry comes from a study of blood T cell repertoires in COVID-19. About the research overall: The samples span acute and convalescent COVID-19 from the United States, Italy and Spain. In each case, the material was cDNA or gDNA derived from T cells, B-cell-depleted T cells, or PBMCs.

This chain joins TRBV3-1 (or the pseudogene TRBV3-2) and TRBJ2-2; D is perhaps TRBD2 (6 bases). The sample taken for sequencing was peripheral blood. The TCR was taken from a man aged 45 to 65 with acute or convalescent COVID-19. The CDR3 DNA follows: TGTGCCAGTGGGGGGTCCCGGGAGCTGTTTTTT. It yields the protein CASGGSRELFF.